A single sample gave rise to the 19 T cell receptor beta chains below, sequenced in a study of cytomegalovirus exposure and HLA in healthy donors. PCR was performed using 60 Vbeta and 13 Jbeta primers. The repertoire was sequenced with immunoSEQ multiplex PCR; TCRdb's copy has only in-frame clones and lacks some. The sample yields 100,000 to 150,000 clones, 50% to 75% seen once. Specimen: PBMCs. The receptors derive from a woman in her thirties or forties in good health and CMV-seropositive.

J is TRBJ2-4 and V is TRBV23-1, with 9 bases identical to TRBD1. TRBV23-1 is filed as an ORF, its function uncertain. The CDR3 runs 19 residues. With 3 bases clipped from V and 0 bases from J, the junction kept 12 bases outside the gene matches. The CDR3 sequence is CASSHARMTGGIAKNIQYF. The CDR3 nucleotides are TGCGCCAGCAGTCACGCAAGAATGACAGGGGGAATAGCCAAAAACATTCAGTACTTC.

The rearrangement uses TRBV5-1 and TRBJ1-1; D unclear. There are 13 residues in the CDR3. Deletions cut 4 bases from V and 5 bases from J, with 12 bases between. From germline, CDR1 is SGHRS and CDR2 YFSETQ. Here the CDR3 DNA reads TGCGCCAGCAGCCTCAGCGGGGAAACTGAAGCTTTCTTT. This codes for CASSLSGETEAFF.

The chain carries TRBV7-6 and TRBJ1-4; TRBD1 matches 8 bases. CDR3 size: 14 residues. From germline, CDR1 is SGHVS and CDR2 FNYEAQ. Trimming took 5 bases from V and 8 from J; bases not matched to a gene: 7. CDR3 amino acids: CASSQGQGGEKLFF. The CDR3 coding sequence is TGTGCCAGCAGCCAAGGACAGGGTGGGGAAAAACTGTTTTTT.

This clone came up a few times. The chain carries TRBV13 and TRBJ1-1; D gene ambiguous. This CDR3 has 11 residues. V was shortened by 7 bases and J by 1 base, with 4 bases between the two germline ends. Germline CDR1 and CDR2: PRHDT and FYEKMQ (reference sequence). In DNA, the CDR3 is TGTGCCAGCACCGGGAACACTGAAGCTTTCTTT. Amino acids: CASTGNTEAFF. Drawing the rest from reference TRBV13 and TRBJ1-1, the complete variable domain is AAGVIQSPRHLIKEKRETATLKCYPIPRHDTVYWYQQGPGQDPQFLISFYEKMQSDKGSIPDRFSAQQFSDYHSELNMSSLELGDSALYFCASTGNTEAFFGQGTRLTVV.

This clone was counted between two and nine times. The J gene is TRBJ2-7, the V gene TRBV10-3, with D perhaps matching TRBD1 (5 bases). The CDR3 runs 14 residues. Germline CDR1 is ENHRY and CDR2 is SYGVKD. V was clipped by 7 bases and J by 3 bases, with 16 bases between them. The CDR3 DNA sequence: TGTGCCATCACGGCAGGACAAGGCTACTACGAGCAGTACTTC. Translation gives CAITAGQGYYEQYF.

The rearrangement uses TRBV2 and TRBJ2-3; the D is unclear. Between the trimmed V and J ends, which lost 6 bases and 1 base, there was a span of 17 bases. Germline V gene data show CDR1 as SNHLY and CDR2 as FYNNEI. CDR3 length: 16 residues. The CDR3 protein is CASSDPSSMGTDTQYF. In nucleotides, the CDR3 is TGTGCCAGCAGCGACCCCTCTAGTATGGGCACAGATACGCAGTATTTT.

A few counts support this clone. The rearrangement joins TRBV7-9 to TRBJ2-1; 9 nucleotides line up with TRBD2. Germline V gives CDR1 SEHNR, CDR2 FQNEAQ (reference sequence). With V trimmed by 5 bases and J by 7 bases, 9 bases remained unmatched. This CDR3 has 15 amino acids. For the CDR3, the DNA is TGTGCCAGCAGCGATAGCGGGAGCGGAAAGAATGAGCAGTTCTTC. It is translated as CASSDSGSGKNEQFF.

This chain connects TRBV7-9 to TRBJ1-1; weak D call: TRBD1 (5 bases). Germline V lookup: CDR1 SEHNR, CDR2 FQNEAQ (reference sequence). The CDR3 sequence is 15 residues long. Trimming stripped 5 bases from V and 4 bases from J, with 17 bases between. The CDR3 protein is CASSHGGSWGTEAFF. CDR3 bases: TGTGCCAGCAGCCACGGGGGATCCTGGGGCACTGAAGCTTTCTTT.

The gene calls are TRBV6-5 and TRBJ2-7; TRBD2 matches 9 bases. Trimming at V came to 0 bases and at J to 3 bases, leaving 3 bases not matched to a gene. The CDR3 is made up of 15 amino acids. From germline, CDR1 is MNHEY and CDR2 SVGAGI. The CDR3 sequence: CASSYSGTSLYEQYF. In nucleotides, the CDR3 is TGTGCCAGCAGTTACTCCGGGACTAGCCTCTACGAGCAGTACTTC.

The chain links TRBV11-2 to TRBJ1-6, with D maybe TRBD1 (6 bases). Germline CDR1 SGHAT, CDR2 FQNNGV. The ends were cut back, 0 bases at V and 8 bases at J, with 11 bases in the middle. The CDR3 extends over 15 amino acids. CDR3 sequence reads: CASSLEGAQDSPLHF. For the CDR3, the DNA is TGTGCCAGCAGCTTAGAGGGGGCCCAGGATTCACCCCTCCACTTT.

This clone was recorded once. The chain carries TRBV27 and TRBJ1-5; no clear D gene. Germline CDR1 is MNHEY and CDR2 is SMNVEV (reference sequence). CDR3 length: 12 amino acids. Trimming shortened V by 3 bases and J by 3 bases, and 3 bases separated the two germline ends. The CDR3: CASSFLNQPQHF. The DNA for the CDR3 is TGTGCCAGCAGTTTCCTCAATCAGCCCCAGCATTTT.

The V and J genes are TRBV10-1 and TRBJ1-2; no definite D call. CDR3 size: 13 residues. The V and J ends lost 4 bases and 2 bases respectively, with 8 bases between them. The germline V gene has CDR1 WNHNN and CDR2 SYGVQD (reference sequence). The CDR3 here is CASSVARNYGYTF. For the CDR3, the DNA is TGCGCCAGCAGTGTCGCACGGAACTATGGCTACACCTTC.

There are a few counts of this clone. This chain uses TRBV9 with TRBJ1-3, with no clear D. CDR1 and CDR2 (germline): SGDLS, YYNGEE. V was pared by 4 bases and J by 3 bases, with 17 bases between. This CDR3 contains 16 residues. CDR3 coding DNA: TGTGCCAGCAGCCTCCTCGGGTCGTCTGGTGGAAACACCATATATTTT. Its translation is CASSLLGSSGGNTIYF.

This clone was seen just once. V and J are TRBV7-9 and TRBJ1-1; D gene uncertain. Germline CDR1 reads SEHNR; CDR2 reads FQNEAQ (reference sequence). V was pared by 5 bases and J by 3 bases, with 7 bases between. The CDR3 consists of 12 residues. The DNA for the CDR3 is TGTGCCAGCAGCGAGATGGACACTGAAGCTTTCTTT. The encoded protein is CASSEMDTEAFF.

This clone was counted a few times. V usage is TRBV5-8 and J usage is TRBJ2-4, with 13 bases lining up with TRBD2. The CDR3 has 16 amino acids. J was trimmed by 3 bases and V by 7 bases; bases with no gene match: 7. CDR1 and CDR2 (germline): SGHTS, YDEGEE. The CDR3 DNA reads TGTGCCAGCGGACCCGGGACTAGCGGGGTCAAAAACATTCAGTACTTC. The encoded protein is CASGPGTSGVKNIQYF. Drawing the rest from reference TRBV5-8 and TRBJ2-4, the complete variable domain is EAGVTQSPTHLIKTRGQQATLRCSPISGHTSVYWYQQALGLGLQFLLWYDEGEERNRGNFPPRFSGRQFPNYSSELNVNALELEDSALYLCASGPGTSGVKNIQYFGAGTRLSVL.

The chain links TRBV10-2 to TRBJ1-1, with 8 nucleotides matching TRBD1. Germline lookup yields CDR1 WSHSY and CDR2 SAAADI. The J segment lost 4 bases and the V segment lost 8 bases, leaving 6 bases of the junction unmatched. The CDR3 extends over 13 amino acids. Written as DNA, the CDR3 is TGCGCCAGCTTTGGACAGGGAGGCACTGAAGCTTTCTTT. This sequence encodes CASFGQGGTEAFF.

This chain joins TRBV7-6 and TRBJ2-1; 9 bases are a match to TRBD2. The germline gives CDR1 SGHVS, CDR2 FNYEAQ. V lost 4 bases, J lost 7 bases, and 20 bases stayed unmatched. This CDR3 spans 19 amino acids. In DNA form, the CDR3 reads TGTGCCAGCAGCTATAGCAAAGCGGGGGGAATTCGCGGGTCTAATGAGCAGTTCTTC. As protein: CASSYSKAGGIRGSNEQFF.

The gene calls are TRBV6-4 and TRBJ1-1; a weak D match, TRBD1 (5 bases). With 4 bases removed from V and 3 bases from J, the gap between germline ends came to 12 bases. The CDR3 extends over 14 amino acids. Looked up from germline, CDR1 is MRHNA and CDR2 is SNTAGT. Written as DNA, the CDR3 is TGTGCCAGCAGTGGAGCGGGGCCTCACACTGAAGCTTTCTTT. This translates into CASSGAGPHTEAFF.

The chain uses TRBV30 and TRBJ2-5; TRBD1 aligns across 8 bases. Germline loops: CDR1 GTSNPN, CDR2 SVGIG (reference sequence). The CDR3 has 12 amino acids. With V trimmed by 5 bases and J by 2 bases, 1 base remained unmatched. The CDR3 region has the DNA TGTGCCTGGGACAGGGGACAAGAGACCCAGTACTTC. Protein sequence: CAWDRGQETQYF.